Following are 24 T cell receptor beta chains from one sample sequenced in a study of shared clonotypes between healthy human individuals (dated by TCRdb to 2020 to 2021). Library method: the immunoSEQ multiplex PCR assay. The table comes from immuneACCESS by way of TCRdb, which keeps in-frame sequences with V and J called. Part of the clones is missing from these tables; in studies checked, under half for an unresolved V gene and the rest for unknown reasons. In this sample the table shows over a million clones, about 98.5% of which occur a single time. The biggest ten clones account for under 0.45% of the sample. Sequencing used naive CD4+ T cells sorted from blood. The intended sense of this specimen's cell subset or site label: CD45RA+ positively selected. The source is a man in his thirties or forties in good health.

The genes are TRBV10-3 and TRBJ1-5; D call uncertain. Germline V gene data show CDR1 as ENHRY and CDR2 as SYGVKD. CDR3 length: 15 residues. Trimming left V 4 bases short and J 0 bases short, with 10 bases between. The CDR3 spells CAISADILSNQPQHF. The CDR3 DNA follows: TGTGCCATCAGTGCAGACATACTTAGCAATCAGCCCCAGCATTTT.

V and J are TRBV6-5 and TRBJ2-2; either TRBD1 or TRBD2 may supply D (5 bases each). Germline lookup yields CDR1 MNHEY and CDR2 SVGAGI. This CDR3 contains 14 residues. Trimming cost V 6 bases and J 0 bases, with 8 bases left between them. The CDR3: CASRGPPNTGELFF. The CDR3 DNA reads TGTGCCAGCAGGGGACCACCGAACACCGGGGAGCTGTTTTTT.

This chain connects TRBV29-1 to TRBJ1-1; D unclear. Germline V gene lookup returns CDR1 SQVTM and CDR2 ANQGSEA. With 5 bases removed from V and 0 bases from J, the gap between germline ends came to 10 bases. The CDR3 covers 13 residues. CDR3 DNA: TGCAGCGTTCTGGACCTCGTGAACACTGAAGCTTTCTTT. This sequence encodes CSVLDLVNTEAFF.

The chain has TRBV28 and TRBJ1-1; D gene ambiguous. The germline V and J ends were trimmed by 5 bases and 1 base, with 14 bases remaining between them. This CDR3 has 15 amino acids. Germline V gives CDR1 MDHEN, CDR2 SYDVKM. CDR3 DNA: TGTGCCAGCAGTAGAATCCGTGTAGGGAACACTGAAGCTTTCTTT. Its translation: CASSRIRVGNTEAFF.

This clone came up once. V usage is TRBV7-2 and J usage is TRBJ1-2; D might be TRBD1 (6 bases). Trimming pared 1 base from V and 0 bases from J, leaving 9 bases between. Germline V gene sequence: CDR1 SGHTA, CDR2 FQGNSA. This CDR3 is 15 amino acids long. The CDR3 bases are TGTGCCAGCAGCTTAGGGGGGACAACTAACTATGGCTACACCTTC. Its translation is CASSLGGTTNYGYTF.

V and J are TRBV5-1 and TRBJ1-3; D is perhaps TRBD1 (6 bases). The V end was cut by 0 bases, the J end by 2 bases, with 12 bases between. CDR3 size: 16 residues. Per the germline V gene, CDR1 is SGHRS and CDR2 is YFSETQ. This CDR3 reads CASSLVPDRTGNTIYF. The CDR3 DNA reads as TGCGCCAGCAGCTTGGTCCCCGACAGGACTGGAAACACCATATATTTT.

In regard to this clone: Other DNA sequences from this sample encode an identical CDR3 as well. The V gene is TRBV9, the J gene TRBJ2-7, with D uncertain. V was cut by 0 bases and J by 3 bases, with 7 bases left in between. The CDR3 consists of 13 residues. Germline V gene lookup returns CDR1 SGDLS and CDR2 YYNGEE. CDR3 coding DNA: TGTGCCAGCAGCGTAGGCGTGGGCTACGAGCAGTACTTC. It codes for CASSVGVGYEQYF. Variable domain in full (rest from reference TRBV9 and TRBJ2-7): DSGVTQTPKHLITATGQRVTLRCSPRSGDLSVYWYQQSLDQGLQFLIQYYNGEERAKGNILERFSAQQFPDLHSELNLSSLELGDSALYFCASSVGVGYEQYFGPGTRLTVT.

The rearrangement uses TRBV28 and TRBJ1-5; unclear D gene. The V gene lost 3 bases and the J gene lost 4 bases, with 10 bases spanning the gap. The CDR3 is made up of 14 amino acids. Germline lookup yields CDR1 MDHEN and CDR2 SYDVKM. CDR3 nucleotides: TGTGCCAGCAGTTTTACGGGTCCAAATCAGCCCCAGCATTTT. This encodes CASSFTGPNQPQHF.

The J gene is TRBJ2-7, the V gene TRBV5-1; no clear D. The V gene lost 0 bases and the J gene lost 0 bases, with 13 bases spanning the gap. The germline gives CDR1 SGHRS, CDR2 YFSETQ. CDR3 length: 16 amino acids. CDR3 bases: TGCGCCAGCAGCTTGGCCATCGGCCGGAACTCCTACGAGCAGTACTTC. It translates to CASSLAIGRNSYEQYF.

V and J are TRBV5-1 and TRBJ2-2, with TRBD1 matching over 7 bases. CDR1 SGHRS and CDR2 YFSETQ come from the germline V gene. This CDR3 contains 15 residues. V was clipped by 4 bases and J by 2 bases; unmatched bases: 5. The CDR3 DNA sequence: TGCGCCAGCAGCGAAGCAGGGGGAAACACCGGGGAGCTGTTTTTT. Translating it yields CASSEAGGNTGELFF. Together with reference TRBV5-1 and TRBJ2-2, the CDR3 gives the full variable domain: KAGVTQTPRYLIKTRGQQVTLSCSPISGHRSVSWYQQTPGQGLQFLFEYFSETQRNKGNFPGRFSGRQFSNSRSEMNVSTLELGDSALYLCASSEAGGNTGELFFGEGSRLTVL.

The chain is built from TRBV6-5 and TRBJ1-5; D is undetermined. Per the germline V gene, CDR1 is MNHEY and CDR2 is SVGAGI. Trimming removed 10 bases at V and 0 bases at J, with 7 bases between. The CDR3 has 12 amino acids. The CDR3 coding sequence is TGTGCCACTAGGCATAGCAATCAGCCCCAGCATTTT. This translates into CATRHSNQPQHF.

V gene TRBV15 combines with J gene TRBJ2-7, with a possible D match to TRBD2 (6 bases). V lost 5 bases, J lost 1 base, and 12 bases lay in between. The germline CDR1 and CDR2 sequences are LNHNV and YYDKDF (reference sequence). The CDR3 runs to 14 residues. The CDR3 spells CATSPQRASYEQYF. The CDR3 bases are TGTGCCACCAGCCCCCAGCGGGCGTCCTACGAGCAGTACTTC.

The chain couples TRBV11-2 to TRBJ1-2; D gene unclear. The CDR3 is 14 amino acids. The V and J ends lost 1 base and 8 bases respectively, with 14 bases between them. Germline V gene lookup returns CDR1 SGHAT and CDR2 FQNNGV. The CDR3 DNA reads TGTGCCAGCAGCTTAGGGACCGCCCAGAAGGGCTACACCTTC. It is translated as CASSLGTAQKGYTF.

The chain joins TRBV7-9 to TRBJ1-2; 9 bases map to TRBD1. This CDR3 region has 15 residues. After removal of 3 bases from V and 8 bases from J, the junction contained 10 bases not matched to a gene. Looked up from germline, CDR1 is SEHNR and CDR2 is FQNEAQ (reference sequence). The DNA for the CDR3 is TGTGCCAGCAGCTTCTTACCCGGGACAGGGCGAGGCTACACCTTC. Protein sequence: CASSFLPGTGRGYTF.

This chain connects TRBV7-9 to TRBJ2-1; the match to TRBD1 covers 7 bases. CDR1 SEHNR and CDR2 FQNEAQ come from the germline V gene (reference sequence). Trimming at V came to 1 base and at J to 5 bases, leaving 5 bases not matched to a gene. The CDR3 runs to 15 residues. The CDR3 protein is CASSLGGGVDNEQFF. The CDR3 coding sequence is TGTGCCAGCAGCTTAGGAGGGGGCGTGGACAATGAGCAGTTCTTC.

The chain links TRBV25-1 to TRBJ2-1; 8 bases agree with TRBD2. The V segment lost 2 bases and the J segment 4 bases; nucleotides outside the gene matches: 1. The CDR3 sequence is 14 residues long. Germline V gene sequence: CDR1 MGHDK, CDR2 SYGVNS. The CDR3 coding sequence is TGTGCCAGCAGTGAACTAGCGGGTTACAATGAGCAGTTCTTC. Translation: CASSELAGYNEQFF.

The J gene is TRBJ2-5, the V gene TRBV5-4; no reliable D call. V dropped 2 bases and J dropped 1 base, with 12 bases sitting between them. The germline V gene encodes CDR1 SGHNT and CDR2 YYREEE (reference sequence). The CDR3 runs 15 residues. This chain's CDR3 is CASSFRGPRQETQYF. CDR3 coding DNA: TGTGCCAGCAGCTTTCGCGGACCACGCCAAGAGACCCAGTACTTC.

The chain couples TRBV4-1 to TRBJ2-7; possible D gene TRBD1, 5 bases. V gave up 2 bases and J gave up 7 bases, with 18 bases separating them. The CDR3 totals 15 residues. The germline V gene has CDR1 MGHRA and CDR2 YSYEKL. This CDR3 is CASSQNGAGLYEQYF. DNA for the CDR3: TGCGCCAGCAGCCAAAATGGGGCAGGGCTTTATGAGCAGTACTTC.

V is TRBV7-9 and J is TRBJ2-2; weak D call: TRBD1 (5 bases). CDR1 is SEHNR and CDR2 is FQNEAQ in the germline V gene (reference sequence). CDR3 length equals 15 residues. The germline V and J ends were trimmed by 1 base and 4 bases, with 10 bases remaining between them. Here the CDR3 reads CASSLERGGTGELFF. CDR3 sequence (DNA): TGTGCCAGCAGCTTAGAAAGGGGCGGCACCGGGGAGCTGTTTTTT.

This chain links TRBV18 with TRBJ1-3; 8 bases line up with TRBD1. The V segment lost 3 bases and the J segment 8 bases; nucleotides outside the gene matches: 9. The germline CDR1 and CDR2 sequences are KGHSH and LQKENI. This CDR3 comprises 15 residues. The CDR3 here is CASSPMTGARDTIYF. CDR3 nucleotide sequence: TGTGCCAGCTCACCGATGACAGGGGCGAGGGACACCATATATTTT.

About this clone itself: The sample has other DNA sequences that encode this CDR3 too. The chain employs TRBV7-3 and TRBJ2-7, with TRBD2 matching 7 bases. Germline lookup yields CDR1 SGHTA and CDR2 FQGTGA. The CDR3 is made up of 12 amino acids. V shed 5 bases, J shed 6 bases, and the junction held 4 bases outside the gene matches. CDR3 sequence: CASSPPGGEQYF. The CDR3 coding sequence is TGTGCCAGCAGCCCCCCGGGGGGCGAGCAGTACTTC. Full variable domain (outside the CDR3, taken from reference TRBV7-3 and TRBJ2-7): GAGVSQTPSNKVTEKGKYVELRCDPISGHTALYWYRQSLGQGPEFLIYFQGTGAADDSGLPNDRFFAVRPEGSVSTLKIQRTERGDSAVYLCASSPPGGEQYFGPGTRLTVT.

This clone showed up just once. The same CDR3 can be traced to other DNA sequences in this sample. V gene TRBV5-1 combines with J gene TRBJ2-3; D unclear. This CDR3 is 13 amino acids long. Trimming stripped 0 bases from V and 4 bases from J, with 6 bases between. Germline V gene lookup returns CDR1 SGHRS and CDR2 YFSETQ. CDR3 sequence reads: CASSLEGADTQYF. The CDR3 coding sequence is TGCGCCAGCAGCTTGGAGGGTGCAGATACGCAGTATTTT.

The rearrangement uses TRBV6-6 and TRBJ1-4, with TRBD1 identical over 9 bases. The CDR3 consists of 15 residues. CDR1 and CDR2 from the germline V gene are MNHNY and SVGAGI (reference sequence). The V and J ends lost 2 bases and 5 bases, in that order; junction bases with no gene match: 3. For the CDR3, the DNA is TGTGCCAGCAGTTACACCGGGACAGGGAATGAAAAACTGTTTTTT. Translation gives CASSYTGTGNEKLFF.

This sequence joins TRBV6-5 and TRBJ2-3; TRBD1 aligns across 9 bases. CDR3 size: 14 residues. CDR1 and CDR2 from the germline V gene are MNHEY and SVGAGI. The J segment lost 1 base and the V segment lost 7 bases, leaving 3 bases of the junction unmatched. The CDR3 DNA reads TGTGCCAGCACCGGGGACAGGGGCACAGATACGCAGTATTTT. Translation gives CASTGDRGTDTQYF.